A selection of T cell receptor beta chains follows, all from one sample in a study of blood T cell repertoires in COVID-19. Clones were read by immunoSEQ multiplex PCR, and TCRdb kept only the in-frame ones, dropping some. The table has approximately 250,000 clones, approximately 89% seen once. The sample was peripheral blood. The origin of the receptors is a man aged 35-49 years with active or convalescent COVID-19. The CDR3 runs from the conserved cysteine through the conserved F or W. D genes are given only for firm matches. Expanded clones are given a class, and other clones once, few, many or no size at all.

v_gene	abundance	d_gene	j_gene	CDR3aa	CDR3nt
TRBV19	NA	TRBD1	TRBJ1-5	CASAEGQGSQPQHF	TGTGCCAGTGCCGAGGGACAGGGCAGTCAGCCCCAGCATTTT
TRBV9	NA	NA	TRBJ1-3	CASSVEAVSGNTIYF	TGTGCCAGCAGCGTAGAGGCGGTCTCTGGAAACACCATATATTTT
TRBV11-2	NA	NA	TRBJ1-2	CASSSRPPAGGYTF	TGTGCCAGCAGCTCTAGACCACCAGCTGGAGGCTACACCTTC
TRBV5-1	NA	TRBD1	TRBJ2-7	CASRQKTGTLSYEQYF	TGCGCCAGCAGGCAGAAGACAGGGACCCTCTCCTACGAGCAGTACTTC
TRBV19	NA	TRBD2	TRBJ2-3	CASSISSGAPESTDTQYF	TGTGCCAGTAGTATTTCTAGCGGGGCCCCCGAGAGCACAGATACGCAGTATTTT
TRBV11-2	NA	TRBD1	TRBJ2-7	CASSPRPGQGNSYEQYF	TGTGCCAGCAGCCCCCGTCCGGGACAGGGAAATTCCTACGAGCAGTACTTC
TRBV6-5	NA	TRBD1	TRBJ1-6	CASTPDGTGPSPLHF	TGTGCCAGCACTCCGGACGGGACAGGGCCCTCACCCCTCCACTTT
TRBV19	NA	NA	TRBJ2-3	CASSQRTQSFTDTQYF	TGTGCCAGTAGTCAACGGACTCAAAGCTTCACAGATACGCAGTATTTT
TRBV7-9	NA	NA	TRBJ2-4	CASGGTSQGNIQYF	TGTGCCAGCGGTGGGACATCCCAGGGTAACATTCAGTACTTC
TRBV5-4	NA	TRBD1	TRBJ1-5	CASSLDPGQGFQPQHF	TGTGCCAGCAGCTTGGACCCAGGACAGGGATTTCAGCCCCAGCATTTT
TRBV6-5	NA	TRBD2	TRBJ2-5	CASSSGGVETQYF	TGTGCCAGCAGTAGCGGGGGGGTAGAGACCCAGTACTTC
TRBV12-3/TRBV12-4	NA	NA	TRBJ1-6	CASMQGSSPLHF	TGTGCCAGCATGCAGGGGAGTTCACCCCTCCACTTT
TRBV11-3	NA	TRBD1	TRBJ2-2	CASSLFGTGVTGELFF	TGTGCCAGCAGCTTATTCGGGACAGGGGTCACCGGGGAGCTGTTTTTT
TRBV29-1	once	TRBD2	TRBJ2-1	CSVAGTSGTQEQFF	TGCAGCGTCGCCGGGACTAGCGGAACCCAGGAGCAGTTCTTC
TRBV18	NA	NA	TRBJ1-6	CASSPPGGLVNSPLHF	TGTGCCAGCTCACCGCCCGGAGGGCTTGTAAATTCACCCCTCCACTTT
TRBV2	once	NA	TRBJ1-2	CASSAGLTF	TGTGCCAGCAGTGCAGGGCTCACCTTC
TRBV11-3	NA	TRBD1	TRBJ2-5	CASSPGTVWTQYF	TGTGCCAGCAGCCCGGGGACAGTATGGACCCAGTACTTC
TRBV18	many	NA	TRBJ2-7	CASSESQIYEQYF	TGTGCCAGCTCAGAATCCCAGATCTACGAGCAGTACTTC
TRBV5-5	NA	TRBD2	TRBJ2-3	CASSLVPSGGASDTQYF	TGTGCCAGCAGCTTGGTTCCTAGCGGGGGGGCATCAGATACGCAGTATTTT
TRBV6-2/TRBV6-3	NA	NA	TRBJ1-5	CASSYWTRGIAEPQHF	TGTGCCAGCAGTTACTGGACACGGGGGATCGCTGAGCCCCAGCATTTT
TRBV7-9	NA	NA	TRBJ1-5	CASSSGGFGNQPQHF	TGTGCCAGCAGCTCGGGGGGGTTCGGCAATCAGCCCCAGCATTTT
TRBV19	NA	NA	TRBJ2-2	CASSIEEGITGELFF	TGTGCCAGTAGTATAGAAGAGGGAATCACCGGGGAGCTGTTTTTT
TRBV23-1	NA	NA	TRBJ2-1	CASSLGNEQFF	TGCGCCAGCAGTCTCGGCAATGAGCAGTTCTTC
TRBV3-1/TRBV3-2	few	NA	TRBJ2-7	CASSQGNRERNEQYF	TGTGCCAGCAGCCAAGGGAATCGGGAGCGCAACGAGCAGTACTTC
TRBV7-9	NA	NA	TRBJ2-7	CASSLTGGIYEQYF	TGTGCCAGCAGCTTAACAGGTGGGATCTACGAGCAGTACTTC
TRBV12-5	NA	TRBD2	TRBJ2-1	CASGFPLAGVNEQFF	TGTGCTAGTGGTTTTCCTCTAGCGGGTGTCAATGAGCAGTTCTTC
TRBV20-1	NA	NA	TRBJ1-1	CSASNTEAFF	TGCAGTGCTTCTAACACTGAAGCTTTCTTT
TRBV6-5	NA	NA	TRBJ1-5	CASRSFGGSNQPQHF	TGTGCCAGCAGGAGTTTTGGGGGGTCCAATCAGCCCCAGCATTTT
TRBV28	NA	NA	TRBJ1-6	CASNTWTGNSPLHF	TGTGCCAGCAACACTTGGACGGGGAATTCACCCCTCCACTTT